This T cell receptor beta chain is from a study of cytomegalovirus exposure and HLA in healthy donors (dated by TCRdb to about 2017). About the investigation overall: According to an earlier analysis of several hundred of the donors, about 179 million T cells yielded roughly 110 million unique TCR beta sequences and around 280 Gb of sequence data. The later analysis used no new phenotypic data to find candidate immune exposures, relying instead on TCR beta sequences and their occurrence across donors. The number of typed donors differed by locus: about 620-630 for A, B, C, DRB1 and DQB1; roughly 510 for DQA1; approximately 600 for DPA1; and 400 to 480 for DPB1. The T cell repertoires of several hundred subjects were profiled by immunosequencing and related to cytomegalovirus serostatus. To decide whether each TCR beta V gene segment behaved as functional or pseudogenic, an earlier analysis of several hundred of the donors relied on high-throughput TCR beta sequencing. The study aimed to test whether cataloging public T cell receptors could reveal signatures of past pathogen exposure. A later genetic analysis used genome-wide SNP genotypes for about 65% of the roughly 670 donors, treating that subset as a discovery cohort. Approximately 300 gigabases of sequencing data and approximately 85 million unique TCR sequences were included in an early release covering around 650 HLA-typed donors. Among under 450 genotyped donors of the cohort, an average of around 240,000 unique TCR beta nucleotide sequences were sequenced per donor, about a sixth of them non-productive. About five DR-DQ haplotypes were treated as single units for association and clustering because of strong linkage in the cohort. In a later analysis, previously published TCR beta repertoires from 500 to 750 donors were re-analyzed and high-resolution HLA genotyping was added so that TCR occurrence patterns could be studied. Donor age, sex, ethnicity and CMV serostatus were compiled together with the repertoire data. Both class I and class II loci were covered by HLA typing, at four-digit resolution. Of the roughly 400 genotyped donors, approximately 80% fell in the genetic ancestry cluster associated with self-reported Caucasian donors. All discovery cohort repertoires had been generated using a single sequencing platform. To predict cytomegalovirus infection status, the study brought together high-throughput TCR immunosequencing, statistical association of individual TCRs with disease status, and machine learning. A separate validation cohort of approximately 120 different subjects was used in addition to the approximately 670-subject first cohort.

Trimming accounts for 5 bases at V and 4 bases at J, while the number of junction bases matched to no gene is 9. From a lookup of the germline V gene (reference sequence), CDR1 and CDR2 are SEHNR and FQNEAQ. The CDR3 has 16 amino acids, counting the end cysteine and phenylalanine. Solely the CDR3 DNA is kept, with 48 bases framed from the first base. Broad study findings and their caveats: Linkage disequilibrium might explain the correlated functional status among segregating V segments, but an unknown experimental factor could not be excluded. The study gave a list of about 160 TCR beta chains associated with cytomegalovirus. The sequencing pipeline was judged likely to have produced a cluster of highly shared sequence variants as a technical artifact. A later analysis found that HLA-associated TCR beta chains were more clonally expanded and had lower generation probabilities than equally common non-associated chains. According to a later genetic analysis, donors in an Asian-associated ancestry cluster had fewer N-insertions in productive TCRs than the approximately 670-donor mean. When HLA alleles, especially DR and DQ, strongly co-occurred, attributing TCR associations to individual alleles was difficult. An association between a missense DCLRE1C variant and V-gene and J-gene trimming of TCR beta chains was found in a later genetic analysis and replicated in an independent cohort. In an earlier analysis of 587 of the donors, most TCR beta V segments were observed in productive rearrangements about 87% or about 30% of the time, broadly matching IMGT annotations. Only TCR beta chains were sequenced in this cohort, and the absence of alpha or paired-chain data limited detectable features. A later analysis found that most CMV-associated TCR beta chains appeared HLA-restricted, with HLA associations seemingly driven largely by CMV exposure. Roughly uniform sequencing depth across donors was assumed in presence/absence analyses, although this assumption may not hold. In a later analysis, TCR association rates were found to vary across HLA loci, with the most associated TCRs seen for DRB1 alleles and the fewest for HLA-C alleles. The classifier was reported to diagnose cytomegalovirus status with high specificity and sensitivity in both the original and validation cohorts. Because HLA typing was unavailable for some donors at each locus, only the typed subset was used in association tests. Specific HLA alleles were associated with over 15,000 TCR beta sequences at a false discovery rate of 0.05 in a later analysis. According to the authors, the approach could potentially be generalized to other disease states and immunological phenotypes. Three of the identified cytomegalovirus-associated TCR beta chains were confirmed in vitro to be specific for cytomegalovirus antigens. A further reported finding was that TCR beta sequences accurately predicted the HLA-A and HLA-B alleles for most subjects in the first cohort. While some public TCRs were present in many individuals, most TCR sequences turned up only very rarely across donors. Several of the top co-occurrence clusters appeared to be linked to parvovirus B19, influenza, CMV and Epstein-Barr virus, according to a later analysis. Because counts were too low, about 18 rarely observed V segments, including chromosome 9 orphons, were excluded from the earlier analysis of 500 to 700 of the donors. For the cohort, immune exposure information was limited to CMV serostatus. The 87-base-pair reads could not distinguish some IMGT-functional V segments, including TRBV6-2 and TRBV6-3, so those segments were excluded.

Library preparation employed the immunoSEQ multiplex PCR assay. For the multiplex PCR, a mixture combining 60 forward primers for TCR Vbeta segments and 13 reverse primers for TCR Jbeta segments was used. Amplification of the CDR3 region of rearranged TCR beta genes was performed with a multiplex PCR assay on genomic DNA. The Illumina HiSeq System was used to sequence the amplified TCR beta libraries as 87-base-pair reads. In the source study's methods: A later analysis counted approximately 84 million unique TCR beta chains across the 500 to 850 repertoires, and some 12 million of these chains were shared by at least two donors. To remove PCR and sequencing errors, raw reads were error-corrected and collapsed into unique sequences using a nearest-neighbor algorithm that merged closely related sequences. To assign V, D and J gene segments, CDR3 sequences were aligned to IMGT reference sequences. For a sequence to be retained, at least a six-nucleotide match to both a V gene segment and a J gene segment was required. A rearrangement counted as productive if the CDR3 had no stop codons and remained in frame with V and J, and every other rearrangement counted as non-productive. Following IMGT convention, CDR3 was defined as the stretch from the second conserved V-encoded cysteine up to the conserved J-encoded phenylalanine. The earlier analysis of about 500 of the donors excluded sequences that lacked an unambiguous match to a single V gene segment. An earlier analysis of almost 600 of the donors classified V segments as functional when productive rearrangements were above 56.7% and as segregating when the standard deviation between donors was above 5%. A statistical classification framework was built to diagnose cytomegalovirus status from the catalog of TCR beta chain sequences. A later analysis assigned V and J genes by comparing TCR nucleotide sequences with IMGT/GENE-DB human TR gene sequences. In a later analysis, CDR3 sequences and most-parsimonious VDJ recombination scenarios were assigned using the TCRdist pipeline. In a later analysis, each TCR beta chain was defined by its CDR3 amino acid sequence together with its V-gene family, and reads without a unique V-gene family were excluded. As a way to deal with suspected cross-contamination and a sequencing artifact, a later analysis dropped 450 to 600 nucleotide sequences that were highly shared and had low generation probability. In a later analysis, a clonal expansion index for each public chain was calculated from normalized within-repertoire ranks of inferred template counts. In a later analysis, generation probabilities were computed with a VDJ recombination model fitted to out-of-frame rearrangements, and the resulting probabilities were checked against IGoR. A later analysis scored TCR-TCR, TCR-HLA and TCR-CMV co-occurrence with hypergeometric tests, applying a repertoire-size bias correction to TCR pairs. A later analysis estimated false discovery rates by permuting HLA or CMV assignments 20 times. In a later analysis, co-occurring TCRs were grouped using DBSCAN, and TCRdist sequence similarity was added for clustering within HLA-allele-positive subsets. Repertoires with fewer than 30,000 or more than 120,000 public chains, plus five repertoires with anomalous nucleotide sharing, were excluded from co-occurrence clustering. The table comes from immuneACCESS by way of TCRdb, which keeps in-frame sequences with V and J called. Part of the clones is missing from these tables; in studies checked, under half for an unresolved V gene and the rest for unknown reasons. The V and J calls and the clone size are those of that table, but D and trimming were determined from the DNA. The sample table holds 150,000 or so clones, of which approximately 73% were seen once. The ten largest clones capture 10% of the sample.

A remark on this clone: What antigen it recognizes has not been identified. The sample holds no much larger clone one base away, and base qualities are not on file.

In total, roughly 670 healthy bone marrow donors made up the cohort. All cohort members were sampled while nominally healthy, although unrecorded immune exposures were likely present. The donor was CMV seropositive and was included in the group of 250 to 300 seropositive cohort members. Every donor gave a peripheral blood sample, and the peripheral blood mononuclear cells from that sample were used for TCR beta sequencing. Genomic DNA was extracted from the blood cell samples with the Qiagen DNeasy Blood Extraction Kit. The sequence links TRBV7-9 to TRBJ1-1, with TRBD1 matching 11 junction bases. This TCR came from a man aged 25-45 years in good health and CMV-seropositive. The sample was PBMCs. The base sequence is TGTGCCAGCAGCAATCTGTGGGGGACAGGGGGCACTGAAGCTTTCTTT. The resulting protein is CASSNLWGTGGTEAFF.